These 24 T cell receptor beta chains share one sample of origin, sequenced in a study of spatial heterogeneity in lung cancer. Time point denoted: blood at routine non-recurrence follow-up after resection. MiXCR, run by TCRdb on the 5' RACE reads, gives a single entry per CDR3 protein. In the table there are 85,000 to 100,000 distinct CDR3 sequences, roughly a fifth of which are singletons. Source: PBMCs, taken at follow-up. Source of these receptors: a male donor with early-stage non-small cell lung cancer.

This clonotype was picked up a small number of times. This chain connects TRBV30 to TRBJ2-3, with TRBD2 identical over 9 bases. V lost 5 bases, J lost 2 bases, and 17 bases stayed unmatched. The CDR3 runs 18 residues. Germline values: CDR1 GTSNPN, CDR2 SVGIG (reference sequence). CDR3 residues: CAWPPGTSKPPYTDTQYF. The CDR3 bases are TGTGCCTGGCCGCCCGGGACTAGCAAACCCCCATACACAGATACGCAGTATTTT.

This clonotype was seen more than once but under ten times. The gene calls are TRBV4-1 and TRBJ1-3; maybe TRBD1 (5 bases). The CDR3 has 15 amino acids. V lost 6 bases and J 0 bases, leaving 12 bases between the germline ends. The germline gives CDR1 MGHRA, CDR2 YSYEKL. CDR3 nucleotides: TGCGCCAGCAGTACGCGACAGTTCTCTGGAAACACCATATATTTT. The encoded protein is CASSTRQFSGNTIYF.

This clonotype has a handful of counts. The V gene is TRBV5-1, the J gene TRBJ1-1; D perhaps matches TRBD1 (6 bases). CDR1 and CDR2 from the germline V gene are SGHRS and YFSETQ. The ends were cut back, 3 bases at V and 1 base at J, with 10 bases in the middle. CDR3 length: 14 amino acids. CDR3 in amino acids: CASSWTTGNTEAFF. The CDR3 coding sequence is TGCGCCAGCAGCTGGACGACAGGGAACACTGAAGCTTTCTTT. Full variable domain (rest looked up from reference TRBV5-1 and TRBJ1-1): KAGVTQTPRYLIKTRGQQVTLSCSPISGHRSVSWYQQTPGQGLQFLFEYFSETQRNKGNFPGRFSGRQFSNSRSEMNVSTLELGDSALYLCASSWTTGNTEAFFGQGTRLTVV.

This clonotype was detected only a few times. V usage is TRBV19 and J usage is TRBJ2-1; a weak D match, TRBD2 (6 bases). Germline V gives CDR1 LNHDA, CDR2 SQIVND (reference sequence). V lost 10 bases to trimming and J lost 16 bases, with 14 bases between them. The CDR3 sequence is 9 residues long. In nucleotides, the CDR3 is TGTGCCATCCAATCGGGAGTTTTCTTC. It yields the protein CAIQSGVFF.

This sequence joins TRBV18 and TRBJ2-7; no clear D. The V and J ends lost 2 bases and 2 bases respectively, with 7 bases between them. The germline gives CDR1 KGHSH, CDR2 LQKENI. The CDR3 has 13 amino acids. CDR3 coding DNA: TGTGCCAGCTCACCATTAGATACCTACGAGCAGTACTTC. It specifies CASSPLDTYEQYF.

Only a few counts were recorded for this clonotype. Here the CDR3 reads CSAEKTRTTSTDTQYF. For the CDR3, the DNA is TGCAGTGCCGAAAAGACTCGAACCACTAGCACAGATACGCAGTATTTT. This chain joins TRBV20-1 and TRBJ2-3; the D is unclear. Germline values: CDR1 DFQATT, CDR2 SNEGSKA (reference sequence). Trimming pared 6 bases from V and 0 bases from J, leaving 19 bases between. The length of the CDR3 is 16 residues.

A few counts support this clonotype. V usage is TRBV6-5 and J usage is TRBJ2-4; the match to TRBD1 covers 11 bases. Germline-derived CDR1 and CDR2 are MNHEY and SVGAGI. V lost 9 bases, J lost 6 bases, and 4 bases stayed unmatched. The CDR3 runs 13 residues. CDR3: CASTGTGGNIQYF. As DNA, the CDR3 is TGTGCCAGTACCGGGACAGGGGGAAACATTCAGTACTTC.

The CDR3 loop is CASSLGGRETQYF. As DNA, the CDR3 is TGTGCCAGCAGCTTAGGGGGGAGAGAGACCCAGTACTTC. The rearrangement links TRBV7-2 to TRBJ2-5; D tentatively fits TRBD1 or TRBD2 (5 bases each). This CDR3 region has 13 residues. V lost 1 base, J lost 4 bases, and 7 bases lay in between. Looked up from germline, CDR1 is SGHTA and CDR2 is FQGNSA. The full variable domain, with the rest looked up from reference TRBV7-2 and TRBJ2-5, is GAGVSQSPSNKVTEKGKDVELRCDPISGHTALYWYRQSLGQGLEFLIYFQGNSAPDKSGLPSDRFSAERTGGSVSTLTIQRTQQEDSAVYLCASSLGGRETQYFGPGTRLLVL.

J is TRBJ2-1 and V is TRBV5-1, with 8 bases fitting TRBD1. The CDR3 has 15 amino acids. Germline CDR1 and CDR2: SGHRS and YFSETQ. The V segment lost 4 bases and the J segment 7 bases; nucleotides outside the gene matches: 10. Here the CDR3 DNA reads TGCGCCAGCAGCGTCTCGTGGACAGGGACGAATGAGCAGTTCTTC. Residues: CASSVSWTGTNEQFF.

This chain uses TRBV20-1 with TRBJ2-7, with D perhaps matching TRBD1 (5 bases). Germline lookup yields CDR1 DFQATT and CDR2 SNEGSKA (reference sequence). Between the trimmed V and J ends, which lost 6 bases and 1 base, there was a span of 19 bases. This CDR3 spans 15 amino acids. Here the CDR3 DNA reads TGCAGTGCGCACCCTTCCCCCGCAGGGTCCTACGAGCAGTACTTC. Translation: CSAHPSPAGSYEQYF.

The rearrangement links TRBV19 to TRBJ2-1, with TRBD2 matching 8 bases. The CDR3 has 14 amino acids. Germline V gives CDR1 LNHDA, CDR2 SQIVND (reference sequence). The V gene end was trimmed by 5 bases and the J gene end by 12 bases; junction bases not matched to a gene: 12. The CDR3, as DNA: TGTGCCAGTAGTGCCCAATCTGGGGCGGGAGGGCAGTTCTTC. Translation: CASSAQSGAGGQFF.

The chain employs TRBV29-1 and TRBJ2-1; 13 bases match TRBD2. Germline V lookup: CDR1 SQVTM, CDR2 ANQGSEA. This CDR3 is built from 13 residues. Trimming cost V 4 bases and J 9 bases; bases outside gene matches: 3. The CDR3 DNA follows: TGCAGCGTTGGGGGACTAGCGGGAATTGAGCAGTTCTTC. It yields the protein CSVGGLAGIEQFF.

Details on this clonotype: The CDR3 does not end in the conserved phenylalanine or tryptophan, so this is likely a read error. J is TRBJ2-3 and V is TRBV29-1, with TRBD1 as a possible D gene (7 bases). Germline V gene sequence: CDR1 SQVTM, CDR2 ANQGSEA. V lost 6 bases and J lost 5, with 21 bases in between. The CDR3 length is 15 residues. CDR3 nucleotide sequence: TGCAGCGTGGAGGGGGCCGGGGTTGAGGTAGATACGCAGTATTAT. This encodes CSVEGAGVEVDTQYY.

This chain uses TRBV2 with TRBJ2-1; 9 nucleotides align to TRBD1. The CDR3 covers 18 residues. The germline V gene encodes CDR1 SNHLY and CDR2 FYNNEI. Trimming at V came to 0 bases and at J to 7 bases, leaving 13 bases not matched to a gene. The CDR3 DNA sequence: TGTGCCAGCAGTGAAGCTTGGACCGGGACAGGGAATTTAAATGAGCAGTTCTTC. Protein: CASSEAWTGTGNLNEQFF.

This clonotype turned up a few times. The rearrangement links TRBV29-1 to TRBJ1-1, with D possibly TRBD1 on 6 matching bases. This CDR3 spans 16 amino acids. Germline V gene sequence: CDR1 SQVTM, CDR2 ANQGSEA. Trimming removed 5 bases at V and 0 bases at J, with 19 bases between. The CDR3 bases are TGCAGCGTTCGAGCTCGGACAGTCCTAATGAACACTGAAGCTTTCTTT. Translating gives CSVRARTVLMNTEAFF.

In its sample, this clonotype was seen a few times. CDR3 residues: CASSLEVGNTIYF. CDR3 nucleotides: TGTGCCAGCAGCTTGGAGGTCGGAAACACCATATATTTT. This chain uses TRBV5-4 with TRBJ1-3; no clear D. From germline, CDR1 is SGHNT and CDR2 YYREEE (reference sequence). Trimming took 0 bases from V and 4 from J, leaving 5 bases between them. This CDR3 contains 13 residues.

This clonotype was found a few times. In DNA, the CDR3 is TGTGCCAGCAGTATACAGGGAACTGGAAACACCATATATTTT. Amino acid sequence: CASSIQGTGNTIYF. This rearrangement joins TRBV6-1 to TRBJ1-3, with D tentatively TRBD1 (6 bases). Trimming removed 5 bases from V and 2 bases from J, with 10 bases in between. CDR3 size: 14 residues. Germline V gives CDR1 MNHNS, CDR2 SASEGT.

CDR3 in amino acids: CASSSSLTSGSVNEQFF. The CDR3 region has the DNA TGTGCCAGCAGCTCCAGCCTCACTAGCGGGAGTGTGAATGAGCAGTTCTTC. The V and J genes are TRBV7-9 and TRBJ2-1; TRBD2 agrees at 11 bases. The V gene end was trimmed by 4 bases and the J gene end by 7 bases; junction bases not matched to a gene: 12. Germline V gene data show CDR1 as SEHNR and CDR2 as FQNEAQ (reference sequence). The CDR3 loop spans 17 amino acids.

In its sample, this clonotype was seen a few times. The rearrangement uses TRBV30 and TRBJ1-2; no clear D gene. This CDR3 has 13 amino acids. Germline V gene sequence: CDR1 GTSNPN, CDR2 SVGIG (reference sequence). Trimming took 0 bases from V and 8 from J, leaving 13 bases between them. The CDR3 region is CAWSVLPSSGYTF. For the CDR3, the DNA is TGTGCCTGGAGTGTACTTCCCAGTTCAGGCTACACCTTC.

This clonotype appeared a few times. V is TRBV7-9 and J is TRBJ2-1; D unclear. The V gene lost 5 bases and the J gene lost 15 bases, with 17 bases spanning the gap. This CDR3 has 12 amino acids. CDR1 and CDR2 from the germline V gene are SEHNR and FQNEAQ (reference sequence). CDR3 loop: CASSDVYNLRFF. CDR3 DNA sequence: TGTGCCAGCAGCGACGTGTACAATCTGAGGTTCTTC. Full variable domain (missing parts from reference TRBV7-9 and TRBJ2-1): DTGVSQNPRHKITKRGQNVTFRCDPISEHNRLYWYRQTLGQGPEFLTYFQNEAQLEKSRLLSDRFSAERPKGSFSTLEIQRTEQGDSAMYLCASSDVYNLRFFGPGTRLTVL.

The chain links TRBV5-1 to TRBJ2-5, with 7 bases identical to TRBD2. The germline V gene has CDR1 SGHRS and CDR2 YFSETQ. Unmatched junction bases numbered 12, after V lost 6 bases and J lost 4 bases. The CDR3 loop spans 15 amino acids. CDR3 sequence: CASKNGGNRGETQYF. The CDR3 nucleotides read TGCGCCAGCAAAAACGGGGGGAACCGGGGAGAGACCCAGTACTTC.

This clonotype has just a few counts. The chain links TRBV9 to TRBJ2-1, with D unclear. Germline values: CDR1 SGDLS, CDR2 YYNGEE. This CDR3 is built from 15 residues. Trimming shortened V by 3 bases and J by 9 bases, and 19 bases separated the two germline ends. CDR3: CASSADWSGKSEQFF. CDR3 coding DNA: TGTGCCAGCAGCGCAGATTGGTCCGGAAAATCTGAGCAGTTCTTC. Complete variable domain (other parts from reference TRBV9 and TRBJ2-1): DSGVTQTPKHLITATGQRVTLRCSPRSGDLSVYWYQQSLDQGLQFLIQYYNGEERAKGNILERFSAQQFPDLHSELNLSSLELGDSALYFCASSADWSGKSEQFFGPGTRLTVL.

The CDR3 here is CASSQGHFTDTQYF. CDR3 coding DNA: TGCGCCAGCAGCCAAGGGCATTTCACAGATACGCAGTATTTT. V gene TRBV4-1 combines with J gene TRBJ2-3, with D unclear. The CDR3 loop spans 14 amino acids. From germline, CDR1 is MGHRA and CDR2 YSYEKL. With 1 base removed from V and 2 bases from J, the gap between germline ends came to 7 bases.

This clonotype has only a few counts. The chain combines TRBV23-1 with TRBJ2-5; D might be TRBD2 (6 bases). TRBV23-1 is annotated as an ORF whose role is uncertain. The CDR3 totals 13 residues. Trimming pared 2 bases from V and 2 bases from J, leaving 6 bases between. CDR3 nucleotide sequence: TGCGCCAGCAGTCAAGGGGGGCAAGAGACCCAGTACTTC. This gives the protein CASSQGGQETQYF.